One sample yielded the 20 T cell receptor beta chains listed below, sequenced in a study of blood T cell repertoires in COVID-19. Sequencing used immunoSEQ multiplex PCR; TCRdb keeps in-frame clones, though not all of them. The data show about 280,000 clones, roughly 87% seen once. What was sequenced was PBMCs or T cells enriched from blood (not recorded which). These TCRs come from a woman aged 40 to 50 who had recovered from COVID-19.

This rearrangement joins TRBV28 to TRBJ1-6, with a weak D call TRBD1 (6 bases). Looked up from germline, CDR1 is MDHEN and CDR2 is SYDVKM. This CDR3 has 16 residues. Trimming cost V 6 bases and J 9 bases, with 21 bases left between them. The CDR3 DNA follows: TGTGCCAGCAGGCTCCCCGTCAGGGGTTTCTTTTCACCCCTCCACTTT. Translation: CASRLPVRGFFSPLHF. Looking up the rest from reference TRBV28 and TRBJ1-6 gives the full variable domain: DVKVTQSSRYLVKRTGEKVFLECVQDMDHENMFWYRQDPGLGLRLIYFSYDVKMKEKGDIPEGYSVSREKKERFSLILESASTNQTSMYLCASRLPVRGFFSPLHFGNGTRLTVT.

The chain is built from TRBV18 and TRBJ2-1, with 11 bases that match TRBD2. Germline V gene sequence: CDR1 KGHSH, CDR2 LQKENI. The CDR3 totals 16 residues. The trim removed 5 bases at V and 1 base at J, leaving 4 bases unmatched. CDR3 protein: CASSATSGRSYNEQFF. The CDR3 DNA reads TGTGCCAGCTCAGCTACTAGCGGGAGATCCTACAATGAGCAGTTCTTC.

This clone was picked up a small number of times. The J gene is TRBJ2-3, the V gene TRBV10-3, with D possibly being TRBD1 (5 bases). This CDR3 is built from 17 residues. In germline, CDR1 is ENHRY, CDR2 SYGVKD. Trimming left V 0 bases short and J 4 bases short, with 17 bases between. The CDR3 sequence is CAISESSGFGAADTQYF. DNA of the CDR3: TGTGCCATCAGTGAGTCGTCGGGCTTTGGGGCAGCAGATACGCAGTATTTT.

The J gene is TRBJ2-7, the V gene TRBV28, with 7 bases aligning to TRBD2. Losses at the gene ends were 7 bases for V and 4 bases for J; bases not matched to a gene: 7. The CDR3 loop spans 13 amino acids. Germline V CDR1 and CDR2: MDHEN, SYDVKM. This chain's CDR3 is CASKVGGSYEQYF. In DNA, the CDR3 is TGTGCCAGCAAGGTTGGCGGGAGTTACGAGCAGTACTTC.

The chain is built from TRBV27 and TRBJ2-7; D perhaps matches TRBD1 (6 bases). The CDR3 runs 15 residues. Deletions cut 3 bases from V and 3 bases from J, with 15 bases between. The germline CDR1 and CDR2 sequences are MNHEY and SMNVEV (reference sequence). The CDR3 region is CASSFLPGDIYEQYF. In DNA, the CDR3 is TGTGCCAGCAGTTTTCTTCCAGGGGACATCTACGAGCAGTACTTC.

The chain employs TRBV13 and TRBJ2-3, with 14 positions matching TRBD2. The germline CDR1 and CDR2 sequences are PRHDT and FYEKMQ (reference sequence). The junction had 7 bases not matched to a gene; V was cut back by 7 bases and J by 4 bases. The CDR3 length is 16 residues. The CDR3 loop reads CASTTRLAGGADTQYF. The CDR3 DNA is TGTGCCAGCACGACCCGACTAGCGGGAGGGGCAGATACGCAGTATTTT.

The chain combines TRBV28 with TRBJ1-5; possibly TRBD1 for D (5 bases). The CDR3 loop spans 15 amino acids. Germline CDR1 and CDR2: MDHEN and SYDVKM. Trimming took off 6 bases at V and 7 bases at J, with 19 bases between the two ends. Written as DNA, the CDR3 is TGTGCCAGCAGACCCCCCGGGGGGGGGTGGCAGCCCCAGCATTTT. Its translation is CASRPPGGGWQPQHF.

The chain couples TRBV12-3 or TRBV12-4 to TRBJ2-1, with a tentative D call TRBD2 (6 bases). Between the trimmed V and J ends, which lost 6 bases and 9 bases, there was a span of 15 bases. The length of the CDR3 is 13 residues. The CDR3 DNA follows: TGTGCCAGCAGCTCCCCCGGGGGATCTGAGCAGTTCTTC. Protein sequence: CASSSPGGSEQFF.

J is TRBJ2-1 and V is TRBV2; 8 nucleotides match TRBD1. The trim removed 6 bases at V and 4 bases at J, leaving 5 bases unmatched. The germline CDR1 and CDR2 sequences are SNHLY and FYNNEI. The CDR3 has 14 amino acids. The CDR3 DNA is TGTGCCAGCAGAGCGGACAGGGAATACAATGAGCAGTTCTTC. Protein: CASRADREYNEQFF.

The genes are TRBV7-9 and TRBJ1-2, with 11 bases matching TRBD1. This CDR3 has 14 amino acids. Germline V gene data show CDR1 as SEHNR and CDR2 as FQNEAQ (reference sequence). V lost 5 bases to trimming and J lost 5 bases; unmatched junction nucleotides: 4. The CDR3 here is CASSGRDRGYGYTF. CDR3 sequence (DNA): TGTGCCAGCAGCGGCCGGGACAGGGGGTATGGCTACACCTTC.

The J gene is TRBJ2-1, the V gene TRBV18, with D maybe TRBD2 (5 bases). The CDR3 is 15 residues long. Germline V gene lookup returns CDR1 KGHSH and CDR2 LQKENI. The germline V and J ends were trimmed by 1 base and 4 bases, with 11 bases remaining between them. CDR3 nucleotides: TGTGCCAGCTCACCACTCCCTAGCCGATACAATGAGCAGTTCTTC. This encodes CASSPLPSRYNEQFF.

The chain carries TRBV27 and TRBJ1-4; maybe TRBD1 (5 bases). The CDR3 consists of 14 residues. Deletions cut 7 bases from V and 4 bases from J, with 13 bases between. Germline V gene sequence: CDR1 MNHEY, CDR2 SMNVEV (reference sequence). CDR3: CASKEGSDNEKLFF. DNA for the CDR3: TGTGCCAGCAAGGAGGGGAGTGATAATGAAAAACTGTTTTTT.

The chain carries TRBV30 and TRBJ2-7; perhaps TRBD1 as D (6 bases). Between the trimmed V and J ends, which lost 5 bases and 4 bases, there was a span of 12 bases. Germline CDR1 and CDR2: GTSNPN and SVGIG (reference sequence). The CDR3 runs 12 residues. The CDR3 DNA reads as TGTGCCTGGGAGGACAGAAGATACGAGCAGTACTTC. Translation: CAWEDRRYEQYF.

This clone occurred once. The CDR3 DNA reads TGTGCCAGCGGGATCGGGACAGGAAACACCATATATTTT. This codes for CASGIGTGNTIYF. This chain joins TRBV28 and TRBJ1-3; perhaps TRBD1 as D (6 bases). V was trimmed by 8 bases and J by 4 bases, leaving 12 bases between them. The CDR3 is 13 amino acids. Germline CDR1 is MDHEN and CDR2 is SYDVKM.

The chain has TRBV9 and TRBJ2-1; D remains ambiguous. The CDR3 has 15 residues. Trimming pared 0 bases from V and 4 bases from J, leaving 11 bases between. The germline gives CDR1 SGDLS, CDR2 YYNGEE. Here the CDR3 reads CASSVVASRYNEQFF. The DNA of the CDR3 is TGTGCCAGCAGCGTAGTGGCTTCGAGGTACAATGAGCAGTTCTTC. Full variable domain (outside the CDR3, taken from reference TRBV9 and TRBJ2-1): DSGVTQTPKHLITATGQRVTLRCSPRSGDLSVYWYQQSLDQGLQFLIQYYNGEERAKGNILERFSAQQFPDLHSELNLSSLELGDSALYFCASSVVASRYNEQFFGPGTRLTVL.

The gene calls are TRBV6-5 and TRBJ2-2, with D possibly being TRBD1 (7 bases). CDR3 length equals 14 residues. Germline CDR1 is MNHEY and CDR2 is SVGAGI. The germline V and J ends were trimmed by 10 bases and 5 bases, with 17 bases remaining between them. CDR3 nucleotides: TGTGCCACACATTTGGCAGGGGGGACCGGGGAGCTGTTTTTT. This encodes CATHLAGGTGELFF.

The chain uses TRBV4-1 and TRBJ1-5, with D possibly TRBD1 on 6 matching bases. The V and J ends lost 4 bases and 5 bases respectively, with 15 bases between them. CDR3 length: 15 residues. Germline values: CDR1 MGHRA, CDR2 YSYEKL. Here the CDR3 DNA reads TGCGCCAGCAGCCGTCGAGATGGGGGCGATCAGCCCCAGCATTTT. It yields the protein CASSRRDGGDQPQHF.

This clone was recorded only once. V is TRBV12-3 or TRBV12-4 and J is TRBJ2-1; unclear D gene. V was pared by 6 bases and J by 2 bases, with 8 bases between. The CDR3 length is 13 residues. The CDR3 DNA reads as TGTGCCAGCAGACCACTTACCTACAATGAGCAGTTCTTC. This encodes CASRPLTYNEQFF.

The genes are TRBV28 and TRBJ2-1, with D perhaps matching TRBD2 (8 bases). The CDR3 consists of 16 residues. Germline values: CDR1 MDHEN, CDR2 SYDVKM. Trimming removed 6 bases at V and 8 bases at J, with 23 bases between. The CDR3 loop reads CASRPGGQREFDEQFF. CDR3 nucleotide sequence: TGTGCCAGCAGGCCCGGGGGACAGCGGGAGTTTGATGAGCAGTTCTTC.

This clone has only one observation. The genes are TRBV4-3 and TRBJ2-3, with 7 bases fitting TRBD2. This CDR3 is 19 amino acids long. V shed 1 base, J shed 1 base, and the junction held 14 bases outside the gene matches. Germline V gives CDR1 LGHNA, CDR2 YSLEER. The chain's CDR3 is CASSQVYPGAGGGTDTQYF. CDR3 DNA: TGCGCCAGCAGCCAAGTGTACCCAGGAGCTGGGGGGGGCACAGATACGCAGTATTTT.